The source of this TCR beta chain is a study of cytomegalovirus exposure and HLA in healthy donors. The study, taken as a whole, reports: Later analysis suggested most CMV-associated TCR beta chains were HLA-restricted. Cytomegalovirus status, reportedly, was diagnosed with high specificity and sensitivity by the classifier. Presence/absence analyses supposed approximately even sequencing depth among donors.

Comments on this clone: As yet, its antigen is unknown.

The CDR3 contains 16 residues. With V trimmed by 2 bases and J by 4 bases, 7 bases remained unmatched. In germline, CDR1 is SGHNT, CDR2 YYREEE (reference sequence). PCR amplification relied on 60 Vbeta primers (plus 13 Jbeta primers). The repertoire was sequenced with immunoSEQ multiplex PCR; TCRdb's copy has only in-frame clones and lacks some. This sample's clone table lists around 40,000 clones. Regarding donors, all were healthy bone marrow donors. The V gene is TRBV5-4, the J gene TRBJ1-2; 11 bases are shared with TRBD1. The source is a man aged 25-40 years in good health and CMV-seronegative. The specimen sequenced was PBMCs. CDR3 amino acids: CASSFGGQGAVYGYTF. CDR3 in DNA: TGTGCCAGCAGCTTCGGCGGACAGGGGGCGGTCTATGGCTACACCTTC.